This entry features one T cell receptor (beta chain) sequence. The data were taken from a study of blood T cell repertoires in COVID-19. At the level of the study: Acute and convalescent COVID-19 samples came from the United States, Italy and Spain. T cells, B-cell-depleted T cells, or PBMCs supplied cDNA or gDNA.

Losses at the gene ends were 6 bases for V and 4 bases for J; bases not matched to a gene: 6. This CDR3 comprises 13 residues. Germline V lookup: CDR1 MNHEY, CDR2 SMNVEV (reference sequence). Original processing methods: Reference gene primer amplification gave estimated nucleated cell counts. Assay: immunoSEQ multiplex PCR; the TCRdb copy retains only in-frame clones and omits some. V, J and clone size reflect that table, while D and trimming were determined from the DNA. In the table there are over 200,000 clones, 80% to 85% of which are singletons. This clonotype was obtained from a woman over 75 with active or convalescent COVID-19. Sequences were obtained from peripheral blood. This chain links TRBV27 with TRBJ2-7, with TRBD2 matching over 7 bases. CDR3 DNA sequence: TGTGCCAGCAGAGCTGGGGGGGGGTACGAGCAGTACTTC. Protein sequence: CASRAGGGYEQYF.